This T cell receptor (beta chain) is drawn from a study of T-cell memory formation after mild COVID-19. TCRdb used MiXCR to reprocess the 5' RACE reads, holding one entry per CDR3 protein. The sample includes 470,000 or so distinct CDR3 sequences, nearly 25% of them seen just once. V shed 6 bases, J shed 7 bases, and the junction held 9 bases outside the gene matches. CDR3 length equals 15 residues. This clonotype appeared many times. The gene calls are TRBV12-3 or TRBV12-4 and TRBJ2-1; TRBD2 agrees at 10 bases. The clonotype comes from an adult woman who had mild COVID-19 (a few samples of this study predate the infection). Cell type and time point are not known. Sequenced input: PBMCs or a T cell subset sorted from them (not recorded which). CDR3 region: CASRWASGGTNEQFF. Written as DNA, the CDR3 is TGTGCCAGCAGGTGGGCTAGCGGGGGTACTAATGAGCAGTTCTTC.